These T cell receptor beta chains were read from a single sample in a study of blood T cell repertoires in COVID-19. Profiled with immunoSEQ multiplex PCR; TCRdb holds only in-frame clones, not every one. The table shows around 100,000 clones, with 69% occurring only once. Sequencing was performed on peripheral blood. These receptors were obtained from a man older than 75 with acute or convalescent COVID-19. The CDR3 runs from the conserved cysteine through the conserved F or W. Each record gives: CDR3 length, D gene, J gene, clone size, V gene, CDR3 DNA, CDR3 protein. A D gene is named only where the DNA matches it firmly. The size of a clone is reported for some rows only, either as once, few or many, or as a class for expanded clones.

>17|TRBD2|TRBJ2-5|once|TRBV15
TGTGCCACCAGCAGAGGGGCGGGAGTTTTTATTCAAGAGACCCAGTACTTC
CATSRGAGVFIQETQYF
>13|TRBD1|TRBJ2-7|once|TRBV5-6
TGTGCCAGCAGCTTGCAGGGGGCCTACGAGCAGTACTTC
CASSLQGAYEQYF
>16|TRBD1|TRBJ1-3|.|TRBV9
TGTGCCAGCAGCGCCGGACAGGGGGGCTCTGGAAACACCATATATTTT
CASSAGQGGSGNTIYF
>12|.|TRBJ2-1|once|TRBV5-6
TGTGCCAGCAGCTGGGGGGACAGTGAGCAGTTCTTC
CASSWGDSEQFF
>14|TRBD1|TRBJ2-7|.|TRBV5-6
TGTGCCAGCAGGCTACAGGGGGCGACCTACGAGCAGTACTTC
CASRLQGATYEQYF
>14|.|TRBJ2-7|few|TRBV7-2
TGTGCCAGCAGCTTAGAGGGGGGGTTGGGCGAGCAGTACTTC
CASSLEGGLGEQYF
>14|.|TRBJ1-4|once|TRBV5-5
TGTGCCAGCAGTACCAGACAAGCTAATGAAAAACTGTTTTTT
CASSTRQANEKLFF
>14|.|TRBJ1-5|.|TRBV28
TGTGCCAGCCGGACCCCGGAGGGTGATCAGCCCCAGCATTTT
CASRTPEGDQPQHF
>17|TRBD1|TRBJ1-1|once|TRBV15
TGTGCCACCAGCAGAGATCTCGTAGGGACAGCCAACACTGAAGCTTTCTTT
CATSRDLVGTANTEAFF
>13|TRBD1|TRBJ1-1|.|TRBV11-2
TGTGCCAGCAGCTCCCGGACAGGGGGACAGGCTTTCTTT
CASSSRTGGQAFF
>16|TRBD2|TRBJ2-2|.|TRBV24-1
TGTGCCACCAGTGTCCCGACTAGCGGGAGGTATGGGGAGCTGTTTTTT
CATSVPTSGRYGELFF
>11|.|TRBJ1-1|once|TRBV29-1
TGCAGCGTTACAGTGTCAGTAGAAGCTTTCTTT
CSVTVSVEAFF
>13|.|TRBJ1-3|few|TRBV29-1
TGCAGCGTGAGTAATCTCTCTGGAAACACCATATATTTT
CSVSNLSGNTIYF
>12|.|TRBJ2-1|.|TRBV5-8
TGTGCCAGCAGCTTTCTAGGGGGTGAGCAGTTCTTC
CASSFLGGEQFF
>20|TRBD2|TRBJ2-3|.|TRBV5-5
TGTGCCAGCAGCTTGGCGGGACTAGCGGGACAGAGCCCCCACACAGATACGCAGTATTTT
CASSLAGLAGQSPHTDTQYF
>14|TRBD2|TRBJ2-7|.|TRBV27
TGTGCCAGCAGTTTGGGCGGGAGGGGGTACGAGCAGTACTTC
CASSLGGRGYEQYF
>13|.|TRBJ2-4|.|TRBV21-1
TGTGCCAGCAGCATACCAGGGAAAAACATTCAGTACTTC
CASSIPGKNIQYF
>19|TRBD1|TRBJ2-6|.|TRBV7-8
TGTGCCAGCAGCTTAGAAAGGACAGGGAAACTCTCCGGGGCCAACGTCCTGACTTTC
CASSLERTGKLSGANVLTF
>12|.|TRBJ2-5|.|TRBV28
TGTGCCAGCAGTCCGTTAATGGAGACCCAGTACTTC
CASSPLMETQYF
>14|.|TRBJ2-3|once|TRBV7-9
TGTGCCAGCAGCTTATCCACAGCCACAGATACGCAGTATTTT
CASSLSTATDTQYF